Here is one T cell receptor (beta chain) with its context. This clonotype was seen repeatedly, ten times or more. Its recognized antigen is unknown. No per-base quality is available; no much larger clone lies one base away. These data originate in a study of T cells after yellow fever vaccination (dated by TCRdb to between 2018 and 2020). With respect to the entire study: The SMART-Seq v4 Ultra Low Input RNA kit was used to prepare libraries from fractions with low cell numbers. The cohort comprised two healthy male donors, one aged 18 to 30 and one aged 30 to 40 years. Bulk TCR alpha and beta repertoires were sequenced longitudinally to track T-cell clones before and after primary and booster YFV17D yellow fever vaccination. Blood samples were taken at several timepoints before and after primary and secondary immunization, and bulk PBMC replicates and cell subsets were isolated.

Read against the paper, the sample's treatment or condition label means: live attenuated yellow fever vaccine strain. At each blood-draw timepoint, two biological replicates of bulk PBMCs were obtained. A standard Ficoll-Paque protocol was used to isolate PBMCs from peripheral blood. TriZol was used to extract RNA from bulk PBMCs, from CD4 and CD8 fractions, and from dextramer-positive and dextramer-negative fractions. Study-level results and caveats: The secondary T-cell response was weaker than the primary response but faster, peaking on day 5 instead of day 15. Because the study included only a couple of donors, the extent to which the findings can be generalized is limited. A small fraction of clonotypes appeared in both the CD4 and CD8 compartments, likely as a result of convergent recombination. Most clones expanded after primary vaccination (around 96% of CD4 and around 88% of CD8) were re-detected after the booster, suggesting that broad memory maintenance occurred. Computational filtering was needed because FACS-sorted repertoires could contain abundant contaminating clonotypes from the bulk population.

Sequenced on an Illumina NovaSeq 6000. Synthesis of TCR cDNA relied on 5'RACE template switching, a step that introduced a universal primer site along with unique molecular identifiers. cDNA synthesis was primed from both the TCR alpha and TCR beta constant segments. Libraries were amplified in two PCR steps, with sample barcodes and sequencing adapters added in the second step. Libraries were sequenced on Illumina HiSeq 2500 (2x100 bp) or NovaSeq (2x150 bp). On the authors' methods: MIGEC was used to demultiplex reads and collapse the reads into UMI consensus sequences, and MiXCR was used for V(D)J alignment. Vaccine-responding clonotypes were defined with edgeR using replicate PBMC samples, requiring FDR below 0.01 and a log2 fold change above 5 up to day 15. Each bulk clonotype was labeled CD4 or CD8 based on which sequenced repertoire, CD4 or CD8, contained the clonotype at higher abundance. Using fastp at Q25 and MiXCR, TCRdb reprocessed the public reads and kept productive beta chains. Records with the same CDR3 protein are collapsed into one entry carrying the most frequent genes and DNA. These V and J calls are TCRdb output, not the study's own analysis. The table for this sample lists some 350,000 distinct CDR3 sequences; around 3.9% of them were counted only once. 20% to 25% of the sample comes from the top ten.

The trim is 5 bases for V and 5 bases for J, with a gap of 15 bases between the germline ends. CDR3 length: 14 amino acids, cysteine to phenylalanine. The read is trimmed to its CDR3 DNA, 42 bases read in frame from base 1. The germline V gene gives CDR1 as SGHTA and CDR2 as FQGNSA. Source: PBMCs, taken 5 days after the yellow fever booster vaccination. The receptor was isolated from a man between 18 and 35 years old who received the YFV17D yellow fever vaccine. In this chain, TRBV7-2 is recombined with TRBJ1-1; the D gene cannot be resolved reliably. The CDR3: CASSVPVGRTEAFF. Read as DNA, the sequence is TGTGCCAGCAGCGTACCAGTGGGAAGAACTGAAGCTTTCTTT.